This is a list of T cell receptor beta chains from one sample in a study of early T cells in non-severe SARS-CoV-2 infection. Each CDR3 protein gets one entry after TCRdb re-called the 5' RACE reads with MiXCR. Among fewer than 75,000 distinct CDR3 sequences, over 20% were seen once, and the ten largest hold approximately 17%. The input for sequencing was whole blood, taken at baseline. These receptors originate from an adult who was a healthcare worker with PCR-confirmed SARS-CoV-2 infection or an uninfected control (not recorded which). The CDR3 runs from the conserved cysteine through the conserved F or W. The order of the fields is D gene, J gene, V gene, clone size, CDR3 DNA, CDR3 protein. A D gene is named only where the DNA matches it firmly. Rows may omit the clone size; those that give it use once, few, many or a size class.

>-|TRBJ2-7|TRBV27|-
TGTGCCAGCAGTTCGACCCCGCCCGTCCGCGAGCAGTACTTC
CASSSTPPVREQYF
>TRBD2|TRBJ2-3|TRBV7-2|few
TGTGCCAGAGGGTCTAGCGGGAACACAGATACGCAGTATTTT
CARGSSGNTDTQYF
>-|TRBJ1-2|TRBV3-1|-
TGTGCCAGCAGCCGACCTTATGGCAGGGACTATGGCTACACCTTC
CASSRPYGRDYGYTF
>TRBD1|TRBJ2-2|TRBV5-8|-
TGTGTCAGTTCCTCCGGGACAGGGTTCACCGGGGAGCTGTTTTTT
CVSSSGTGFTGELFF
>-|TRBJ1-4|TRBV20-1|few
TGCAGTGCTAGAGGCCAGGGAAGTGAAAAACTGTTTTTT
CSARGQGSEKLFF
>-|TRBJ2-1|TRBV3-1|-
TGTGCCAGCAGCCAAGTCGTCAATGAGCAGTTCTTC
CASSQVVNEQFF
>TRBD2|TRBJ2-3|TRBV7-9|few
TGTGCCAGCACCCTATCGACTAGCGTTACAGGAGATACGCAGTATTTT
CASTLSTSVTGDTQYF
>-|TRBJ2-1|TRBV2|-
TGTGCCAGCAGGGAGCCGAATGAGCAGTTCTTC
CASREPNEQFF
>-|TRBJ1-2|TRBV11-3|few
TGTGCCAGCAGCTTAGACAGGGGTAATGGCTACACCTTC
CASSLDRGNGYTF
>TRBD1|TRBJ2-4|TRBV5-1|-
TGCGCCAGCAGCTTGGCCCAGGGACAGGACATTCAGTACTTC
CASSLAQGQDIQYF
>TRBD2|TRBJ2-1|TRBV27|-
TGTGCCAGCAGTTTTAGCGGGGGGCCGTCAAATGAGCAGTTCTTC
CASSFSGGPSNEQFF
>TRBD2|TRBJ2-1|TRBV28|few
TGTGCCAGCAAGTTTAGCGGGGGGACCCAGCAGTTCTTC
CASKFSGGTQQFF
>-|TRBJ1-1|TRBV18|few
TGTGCCAGCTCACTGGACAGTGTGAACACTGAAGCTTTCTTT
CASSLDSVNTEAFF
>TRBD2|TRBJ2-1|TRBV5-6|-
TGTGCCAGCAGCTCCCGACTAGCGGGGGTTTACAATGAGCAGTTCTTC
CASSSRLAGVYNEQFF
>-|TRBJ2-1|TRBV27|-
TGTGCCAGCAGTCCCGGGGTTAGCTCCTACAATGAGCAGTTCTTC
CASSPGVSSYNEQFF
>-|TRBJ1-3|TRBV7-2|-
TGTGCCAGCAGCTTGGTGACCGGAAACACCATATATTTT
CASSLVTGNTIYF
>TRBD1|TRBJ2-7|TRBV7-6|few
TGTGCCAGCAGCTTCGGTAGCAGGGGGAGCAACGAGCAGTACTTC
CASSFGSRGSNEQYF
>-|TRBJ1-5|TRBV5-1|-
TGCGCCAGCAGCCTCGACAGCCCCAATCAGCCCCAGCATTTT
CASSLDSPNQPQHF
>-|TRBJ2-3|TRBV12-3/TRBV12-4|-
TGTGCCAGCAGCCCCCTAGTAGGGCCTGGGGATACGCAGTATTTT
CASSPLVGPGDTQYF
>-|TRBJ2-7|TRBV25-1|few
TGTGCCAGCAGTGGCCTTATAGACGAGCAGTACTTC
CASSGLIDEQYF
>-|TRBJ1-5|TRBV7-9|-
TGTGCCAGCAGCACACAGGGCTGGAACCAGCCCCAGCATTTT
CASSTQGWNQPQHF
>-|TRBJ2-5|TRBV2|few
TGTGCCAGCAGTGAAGCGAGTAGATTTGAGACCCAGTACTTC
CASSEASRFETQYF
>TRBD2|TRBJ2-1|TRBV9|-
TGTGCCAGTCGGGGGGATGGTGAGCAGTTCTTC
CASRGDGEQFF
>-|TRBJ2-3|TRBV12-3/TRBV12-4|-
TGTGCCAGCAGTTTAGCCGGGACCCAGCTCGATACGCAGTATTTT
CASSLAGTQLDTQYF
>-|TRBJ2-3|TRBV6-1|-
TGTGCCAGCAGTGAACAGCCCACAGATACGCAGTATTTT
CASSEQPTDTQYF
>TRBD2|TRBJ2-3|TRBV14|-
TGTGCCAGCAGCCAAGATCCCGGGAAGCGGGGGCCCACAGATACGCAGTATTTT
CASSQDPGKRGPTDTQYF
>-|TRBJ1-1|TRBV7-9|-
TGTGCCAGCAGCTTAATATTGGGTCTATTCGACACTGAAGCTTTCTTT
CASSLILGLFDTEAFF
>-|TRBJ2-7|TRBV18|few
TGTGCCAGCTCGCCCTACGTAGGCGATAGCTCCTACGAGCAGTACTTC
CASSPYVGDSSYEQYF
>-|TRBJ2-5|TRBV27|few
TGTGCCAGCAGGAGTCGCAGAGACCGGCGAGAGACCCAGTACTTC
CASRSRRDRRETQYF
>-|TRBJ2-3|TRBV7-6|few
TGTGCCAGCAGCTTAGGGACCACAGATACGCAGTATTTT
CASSLGTTDTQYF
>TRBD2|TRBJ2-1|TRBV18|few
TGTGCCAGCTCTCGAGGACTAGCGGGGGCAAATGAGCAGTTCTTC
CASSRGLAGANEQFF
>-|TRBJ1-5|TRBV4-1|many
TGCGCCAGCAGCCAGGGAAACCGGGGGAATCAGCCCCAGCATTTT
CASSQGNRGNQPQHF
>TRBD1|TRBJ1-2|TRBV18|-
TGTGCCAGCTCACCACAGCCACAGGGGGCGAACGACTATGGCTACACCTTC
CASSPQPQGANDYGYTF
>-|TRBJ1-1|TRBV7-9|many
TGTGCCAGCAGCCCGGATATCGATGAAGCTTTCTTT
CASSPDIDEAFF
>-|TRBJ1-1|TRBV4-1|few
TGCGCCAGCAGCCAAGGAGTAATGAACACTGAAGCTTTCTTT
CASSQGVMNTEAFF
>-|TRBJ2-7|TRBV12-3/TRBV12-4|few
TGTGCCAGCAGACCCGGGACCGACCCATACGAGCAGTACTTC
CASRPGTDPYEQYF
>-|TRBJ1-1|TRBV6-4|-
TGTGCCAGCAGTGAAATCCCGAACACTGAAGCTTTCTTT
CASSEIPNTEAFF